These T cell receptor beta chains were read from a single sample in a study of CD8 T cells in ankylosing spondylitis. TCRdb used MiXCR to reprocess the 5' RACE reads, holding one entry per CDR3 protein. The repertoire holds roughly 190,000 distinct CDR3 sequences, with over 10% as singletons. Sequences were obtained from blood, either unsorted or a sorted T cell fraction (not recorded which). These receptors all come from a male donor with ankylosing spondylitis or in good health (not recorded which). The CDR3 runs from the conserved cysteine through the conserved F or W. D genes are given only for firm matches. Not every row has a clone size; where given, it reads once, few, many or a size class.

NA	few	TRBV20-1	TRBJ2-7	TGCAGTGCCACCGGGACATACTACGAGCAGTACTTC	CSATGTYYEQYF
NA	few	TRBV15	TRBJ1-4	TGTGCCACCAGCAGCCTCTCAGGGTTTGGCGAAAAACTGTTTTTT	CATSSLSGFGEKLFF
NA	NA	TRBV13	TRBJ2-5	TGTGCCAGCACTCGTTGGGGGGTCCGGGAGACCCAGTACTTC	CASTRWGVRETQYF
NA	few	TRBV4-1	TRBJ2-7	TGCGCCAGCAGCCAACAACCGGGAATCCACGAGCAGTACTTC	CASSQQPGIHEQYF
NA	NA	TRBV19	TRBJ2-5	TGTGCCAGTAGTACGTGGGCAGATCAAGAGACCCAGTACTTC	CASSTWADQETQYF
TRBD1	few	TRBV20-1	TRBJ1-1	TGCAGTGCTAGAGATTTAGGGGCCAGGGGGCGCACTGAAGCTTTCTTT	CSARDLGARGRTEAFF
NA	NA	TRBV30	TRBJ1-5	TGTGCCTGGAGTGTACGTGGGAATCAGCCCCAGCATTTT	CAWSVRGNQPQHF
NA	NA	TRBV11-2	TRBJ2-3	TGTGCCAGCAGCTTACGGAGCCGAATACAGGGCACTAGCACAGATACGCAGTATTTT	CASSLRSRIQGTSTDTQYF
NA	NA	TRBV6-1	TRBJ1-2	TGTGCCACCAGTGAATTTTCAAGCTATGGCTACACCTTC	CATSEFSSYGYTF
NA	few	TRBV21-1	TRBJ2-5	TGTGCCAGCAGCACCAATCACCCCCCTAGCGGGAGAGGTTGGTGGGAGACCCAGTACTTC	CASSTNHPPSGRGWWETQYF